This TCR beta chain was sequenced in a study of T cells in Graves' hyperthyroidism and ophthalmopathy. RNA transcripts provided the source from which TCR beta CDR3 regions were amplified. When the TCR CDR3 underwent first-round RT-PCR, the HTBI primer set was used. TCRdb reprocessed the multiplex PCR reads via MiXCR and lists one record per CDR3 protein. The sample records 250,000 to 300,000 distinct CDR3 sequences, 13% being singletons. This clonotype was detected ten times or more. The length of the CDR3 is 15 residues. V lost 7 bases to trimming and J lost 4 bases; unmatched junction nucleotides: 12. CDR1 is MNHEY and CDR2 is SVGEGT in the germline V gene.

This TCR was recovered from a woman in her thirties with Graves' hyperthyroidism that later progressed to Graves' ophthalmopathy. The sample was blood. The chain joins TRBV6-2 or TRBV6-3 to TRBJ2-5; TRBD1 matches at 7 bases. The DNA for the CDR3 is TGTGCCAGCACCCTCCTACTACAGGGGCCAGAGACCCAGTACTTC. Translating it yields CASTLLLQGPETQYF.